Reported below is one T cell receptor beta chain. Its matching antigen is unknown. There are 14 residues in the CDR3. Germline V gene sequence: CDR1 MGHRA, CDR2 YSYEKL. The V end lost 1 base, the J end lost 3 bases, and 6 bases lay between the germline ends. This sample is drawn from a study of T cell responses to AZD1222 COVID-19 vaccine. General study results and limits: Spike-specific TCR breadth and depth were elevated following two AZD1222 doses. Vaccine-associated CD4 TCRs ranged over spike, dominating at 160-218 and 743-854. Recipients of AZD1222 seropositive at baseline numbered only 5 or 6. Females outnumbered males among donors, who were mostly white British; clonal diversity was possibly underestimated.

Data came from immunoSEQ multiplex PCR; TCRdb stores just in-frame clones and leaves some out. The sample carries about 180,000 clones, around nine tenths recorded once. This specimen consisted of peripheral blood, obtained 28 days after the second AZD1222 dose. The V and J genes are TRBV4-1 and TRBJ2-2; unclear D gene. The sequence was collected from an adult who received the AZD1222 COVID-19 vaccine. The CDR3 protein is CASSQAGHTGELFF. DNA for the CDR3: TGCGCCAGCAGCCAAGCCGGCCACACCGGGGAGCTGTTTTTT.